This TCR beta chain appears in the sequencing data of a study of PD-1 blockade in mismatch repair-deficient tumors (dated by TCRdb to the late 2010s). At the level of the whole study: Between late 2013 and 2016, the trial enrolled roughly 86 consecutive patients with approximately 12 types of mismatch repair-deficient cancer, all of whom had received prior treatment and were progressing. Deep sequencing of TCR CDR3 regions was used to track tumor-associated T cell clones in peripheral blood of patients responding to PD-1 blockade.

Mismatch repair deficiency in every enrolled patient was established by polymerase chain reaction or immunohistochemistry. A few patients who responded to pembrolizumab therapy underwent TCR sequencing. The phase II trial prospectively evaluated PD-1 blockade with pembrolizumab in advanced mismatch repair-deficient cancers, independent of tissue of origin. Peripheral blood T cell samples were serially collected before and at multiple times after PD-1 blockade was started. Blood sampling time points were reported as weeks after the first dose of pembrolizumab. Results and caveats for the whole study, not just this receptor: After pembrolizumab, tumor-resident clones, which were often undetectable in blood before treatment, expanded rapidly and then contracted, generally ahead of radiologic responses.

As to this clone: Its antigen is still unknown. Base qualities are missing; no much larger clone stands one base away.

The library relied on the immunoSEQ multiplex PCR assay. TCRdb limited this immuneACCESS table to in-frame rearrangements with V and J called. A share of clones is missing; checked studies link under half to unresolved V genes, and the rest is unexplained. Recorded for this sample are 75,000 to 80,000 clones; about four fifths of them occurred a single time. Roughly 6% of the sample rests with the top ten. The TCR was taken from an adult with mismatch repair-deficient cancer. The sample consisted of peripheral blood, taken 44 weeks after starting pembrolizumab.

The CDR3 protein is CASSQDRGNNEKLFF. DNA sequence: TGCGCCAGCAGCCAAGATCGGGGCAATAATGAAAAACTGTTTTTT. The V gene is TRBV4-1 and the J gene is TRBJ1-4; matching of 5 bases hints at TRBD1 as the D gene. The CDR3 measures 15 amino acids from cysteine to phenylalanine. Only the CDR3 region is kept as DNA, spanning 45 bases read in frame from base 1. CDR1 is given as MGHRA and CDR2 as YSYEKL, both from the germline V gene. V was cut back by 0 bases and J by 4 bases, leaving a gap of 9 bases between them.